A single sample gave rise to the 22 T cell receptor beta chains below, sequenced in a study of T cell repertoires in cytomegalovirus infection. TCRdb analysed the reads with MiXCR anew, one entry per CDR3 protein. This table holds about 680,000 distinct CDR3 sequences, 20% to 25% found once. The sample taken for sequencing was CD8+ T cells from PBMCs. Receptors were obtained from a human donor in good health (CMV status not recorded). Some clones in this sample may be carry-over from other donors' samples.

The chain links TRBV20-1 to TRBJ2-1; D ambiguous. The V and J ends lost 1 base and 4 bases respectively, with 14 bases between them. The CDR3 sequence is 15 residues long. Germline V gene lookup returns CDR1 DFQATT and CDR2 SNEGSKA (reference sequence). The CDR3 loop is CSARGKITPYNEQFF. The DNA of the CDR3 is TGCAGTGCTAGAGGAAAAATAACGCCTTACAATGAGCAGTTCTTC.

This clonotype was counted many times. The J gene is TRBJ1-1, the V gene TRBV2; D not certain. The germline gives CDR1 SNHLY, CDR2 FYNNEI. The CDR3 is 11 amino acids. Trimming stripped 7 bases from V and 0 bases from J, with 3 bases between. The CDR3 DNA is TGTGCCAGCAAAGTGAACACTGAAGCTTTCTTT. This codes for CASKVNTEAFF.

The table lists this clonotype with a few counts. The genes are TRBV24-1 and TRBJ2-2; no clear D gene. The CDR3 is made up of 18 amino acids. CDR1 KGHDR and CDR2 SFDVKD come from the germline V gene. Trimming left V 3 bases short and J 4 bases short, with 20 bases between. The CDR3 sequence: CATSDLNAGPRFTGELFF. CDR3 bases: TGTGCCACCAGTGATCTAAATGCCGGGCCAAGATTCACCGGGGAGCTGTTTTTT.

This clonotype turned up a few times. This chain links TRBV2 with TRBJ1-4; possibly TRBD1 for D (5 bases). Trimming left V 6 bases short and J 7 bases short, with 15 bases between. The CDR3 runs 14 residues. Germline values: CDR1 SNHLY, CDR2 FYNNEI. For the CDR3, the DNA is TGTGCCAGCAGCCGGGGGGGGACTGTTGAAAAACTGTTTTTT. Translated: CASSRGGTVEKLFF.

This clonotype appeared a few times. V is TRBV12-5 and J is TRBJ1-2; perhaps TRBD1 as D (5 bases). Between the trimmed V and J ends, which lost 2 bases and 2 bases, there was a span of 15 bases. The CDR3 is 16 residues long. CDR1 and CDR2 from the germline V gene are LGHNT and FRNRAP. CDR3 nucleotide sequence: TGTGCTAGTGGTTTGCCTCACCTCAGGGAAAACTATGGCTACACCTTC. As protein: CASGLPHLRENYGYTF.

This chain links TRBV20-1 with TRBJ1-1; 7 positions match TRBD1. The germline V gene encodes CDR1 DFQATT and CDR2 SNEGSKA (reference sequence). The CDR3 contains 13 residues. After removal of 5 bases from V and 3 bases from J, the junction contained 6 bases not matched to a gene. This CDR3 is CSAPRQGDTEAFF. Written as DNA, the CDR3 is TGCAGTGCTCCTCGACAGGGTGACACTGAAGCTTTCTTT.

For the CDR3, the DNA is TGTGCCGCGACGACAGGCTACAATGAGCAGTTCTTC. As protein: CAATTGYNEQFF. This chain uses TRBV2 with TRBJ2-1, with D possibly being TRBD1 (6 bases). The germline gives CDR1 SNHLY, CDR2 FYNNEI. The V end was cut by 11 bases, the J end by 3 bases, with 11 bases between. CDR3 size: 12 residues.

This clonotype was seen only a few times. This chain joins TRBV7-9 and TRBJ1-6; D gene ambiguous. The CDR3 consists of 17 residues. The germline V gene has CDR1 SEHNR and CDR2 FQNEAQ (reference sequence). Trimming stripped 5 bases from V and 8 bases from J, with 22 bases between. The CDR3 nucleotides are TGTGCCAGCAGCGCGGCCACAGCCGATTCCGTGTATTCACCCCTCCACTTT. Translation: CASSAATADSVYSPLHF.

This clonotype was counted ten times or more. V usage is TRBV14 and J usage is TRBJ1-2; no firm D call. This CDR3 spans 13 amino acids. V lost 1 base and J lost 5, with 8 bases in between. Germline-derived CDR1 and CDR2 are SGHDN and FVKESK. In DNA, the CDR3 is TGTGCCAGCAGCCAAGGTGGTGTTTATGGCTACACCTTC. Its translation: CASSQGGVYGYTF.

In its sample, this clonotype was seen a few times. The gene calls are TRBV3-1 and TRBJ2-4; tentatively, D is TRBD2 (6 bases). The CDR3 spans 14 residues. V was cut by 4 bases and J by 3 bases, with 10 bases left in between. In germline, CDR1 is LGHDT, CDR2 YNNKEL (reference sequence). As DNA, the CDR3 is TGTGCCAGCAGCCGTCGGGAGTACAAAAACATTCAGTACTTC. Its protein product is CASSRREYKNIQYF.

The gene calls are TRBV28 and TRBJ2-2, with D tentatively TRBD2 (5 bases). V was clipped by 6 bases and J by 1 base, with 15 bases between them. CDR3 length: 16 amino acids. Germline V gene lookup returns CDR1 MDHEN and CDR2 SYDVKM. The DNA of the CDR3 is TGTGCCAGCAGCCCTTCTTTTGGAGGGAACACCGGGGAGCTGTTTTTT. As protein: CASSPSFGGNTGELFF.

Ten or more counts support this clonotype. The chain uses TRBV28 and TRBJ2-1; 8 positions match TRBD1. The V and J ends lost 4 bases and 12 bases, in that order; junction bases with no gene match: 5. This CDR3 region has 12 residues. CDR1 MDHEN and CDR2 SYDVKM come from the germline V gene. CDR3 nucleotides: TGTGCCAGCAGTTCGGACAGGGCGTTGCAGTTCTTC. Its translation: CASSSDRALQFF.

This clonotype has at least ten counts. V gene TRBV6-1 combines with J gene TRBJ1-1; 7 bases match TRBD1. This CDR3 region has 14 residues. Per the germline V gene, CDR1 is MNHNS and CDR2 is SASEGT. V lost 4 bases to trimming and J lost 5 bases; unmatched junction nucleotides: 7. The CDR3 region is CASSALAGGTEAFF. The CDR3 nucleotides are TGTGCCAGCAGTGCCCTGGCAGGGGGAACTGAAGCTTTCTTT.

J is TRBJ1-6 and V is TRBV20-1; 7 nucleotides line up with TRBD1. The germline CDR1 and CDR2 sequences are DFQATT and SNEGSKA (reference sequence). J lost 11 bases, V lost 2 bases, and 6 bases had no gene match. This CDR3 region has 13 residues. In DNA form, the CDR3 reads TGCAGTGCTAGAAAGACAGGGAACCCACCCCTCCACTTT. Its translation is CSARKTGNPPLHF.

With respect to this clonotype: At one end, the junction sequence differs from germline, possibly due to a read error. Written as DNA, the CDR3 is TGTGTCAGCAGTGGCCACGGGACAGGGACCTATAATGAGCAGTTCTTC. Amino acid sequence: CVSSGHGTGTYNEQFF. The chain uses TRBV28 and TRBJ2-1; the match to TRBD1 covers 9 bases. Germline V CDR1 and CDR2: MDHEN, SYDVKM. The CDR3 consists of 16 residues.

The genes are TRBV7-6 and TRBJ2-1, with TRBD2 matching 11 bases. From germline, CDR1 is SGHVS and CDR2 FNYEAQ. Trimming removed 5 bases from V and 6 bases from J; junction bases left unmatched: 18. CDR3 size: 19 residues. The chain's CDR3 is CASSHDDDELAGATNEQFF. In DNA form, the CDR3 reads TGTGCCAGCAGCCACGATGACGACGAACTAGCGGGGGCGACCAATGAGCAGTTCTTC.

At least ten counts were recorded for this clonotype. This rearrangement joins TRBV7-6 to TRBJ1-5; D gene ambiguous. The CDR3 totals 13 residues. V was shortened by 1 base and J by 9 bases, with 10 bases between the two germline ends. Germline CDR1 reads SGHVS; CDR2 reads FNYEAQ. The CDR3 here is CASSLDKRGPQHF. The CDR3 nucleotides are TGTGCCAGCAGCTTAGATAAACGTGGGCCCCAGCATTTT. Full variable domain (remainder filled in from reference TRBV7-6 and TRBJ1-5): GAGVSQSPRYKVTKRGQDVALRCDPISGHVSLYWYRQALGQGPEFLTYFNYEAQQDKSGLPNDRFSAERPEGSISTLTIQRTEQRDSAMYRCASSLDKRGPQHFGDGTRLSIL.

The rearrangement joins TRBV6-2 or TRBV6-3 to TRBJ1-1, with 11 bases lining up with TRBD1. V trimming: 1 base; J trimming: 3 bases; junction bases outside the gene matches: 7. The CDR3 sequence is 17 residues long. CDR1 is MNHEY, CDR2 SVGEGT, per germline. The CDR3 nucleotides read TGTGCCAGCAGTTACTTTGGACAGGGGGCGGACGACACTGAAGCTTTCTTT. This encodes CASSYFGQGADDTEAFF.

This chain uses TRBV6-2 or TRBV6-3 with TRBJ2-7, with a possible D match to TRBD2 (7 bases). CDR1 is MNHEY, CDR2 SVGEGT, per germline. The CDR3 loop spans 15 amino acids. Trimming shortened V by 10 bases and J by 0 bases, and 19 bases separated the two germline ends. The CDR3 region has the DNA TGTGCCATCACCCAGAGGGGGGGCAACTCCTACGAGCAGTACGTC. It is translated as CAITQRGGNSYEQYV.

The chain joins TRBV20-1 to TRBJ2-7, with D uncertain. Trimming removed 0 bases at V and 0 bases at J, with 12 bases between. Germline V gene lookup returns CDR1 DFQATT and CDR2 SNEGSKA (reference sequence). There are 15 residues in the CDR3. DNA for the CDR3: TGCAGTGCTAGAGATCTTACGGCGAGCTCCTACGAGCAGTACGTC. It is translated as CSARDLTASSYEQYV.

The chain is built from TRBV27 and TRBJ2-1, with D perhaps matching TRBD1 (6 bases). The germline V gene has CDR1 MNHEY and CDR2 SMNVEV (reference sequence). This CDR3 is built from 14 residues. With 3 bases removed from V and 9 bases from J, the gap between germline ends came to 15 bases. The CDR3 sequence: CASSLYRAPREQFF. As DNA, the CDR3 is TGTGCCAGCAGTTTGTACAGGGCGCCCCGTGAGCAGTTCTTC.

Only a few counts were recorded for this clonotype. This sequence joins TRBV12-5 and TRBJ1-5, with TRBD1 matching 9 bases. V dropped 3 bases and J dropped 5; count of bases not matched to a gene: 11. Germline V gene lookup returns CDR1 LGHNT and CDR2 FRNRAP. The CDR3 contains 17 residues. The CDR3 is CASGFSYRDRAYQPQHF. The CDR3 DNA sequence: TGTGCTAGTGGTTTTTCTTATCGGGACAGGGCTTATCAGCCCCAGCATTTT.